This TCR beta chain was captured by sequencing in a study of blood T cell repertoires in COVID-19. The trim removed 4 bases at V and 1 base at J, leaving 4 bases unmatched. The CDR3 has 15 residues. Germline CDR1 reads SGDLS; CDR2 reads YYNGEE. Libraries were prepared by immunoSEQ multiplex PCR; TCRdb keeps only in-frame clonotypes and omits some of them. In the table there are nearly 95,000 clones, around 87% of which are singletons. This receptor was identified in an elderly woman with acute or convalescent COVID-19. The chain has TRBV9 and TRBJ2-7, with 11 bases lining up with TRBD1. Sample: peripheral blood. The CDR3 DNA is TGTGCCAGCAGCCTCGGGACAGGGGGTTCCTACGAGCAGTACTTC. Translated: CASSLGTGGSYEQYF.